A single sample is the source of the 25 T cell receptor beta chains below, sequenced in a study of blood T cell repertoires in COVID-19. Using immunoSEQ multiplex PCR, the repertoire was profiled, and TCRdb retains in-frame clones only, with some absent. This sample yields about 150,000 clones, of which approximately 84% are seen a single time; 8.3% belongs to the top ten. Sample: peripheral blood. The receptors come from an older woman with COVID-19, enrolled during active disease.

This clone has only one observation. The chain has TRBV6-6 and TRBJ1-5, with 7 bases identical to TRBD1. The germline V gene has CDR1 MNHNY and CDR2 SVGAGI (reference sequence). The ends lost 7 bases at V and 3 bases at J; junction bases unmatched: 9. The CDR3 is 15 residues long. CDR3 sequence (DNA): TGTGCCAGCAATAGACAGGGTATGGTCAATCAGCCCCAGCATTTT. Protein: CASNRQGMVNQPQHF.

As regards this clone: The junction and the germline gene differ at one end; a read error may be behind it. This chain uses TRBV7-7 with TRBJ2-5, with 7 bases fitting TRBD1. Germline V lookup: CDR1 SSHAT, CDR2 FNYEAQ (reference sequence). The CDR3 covers 14 residues. The CDR3 DNA reads TGTGCTAGCAGCAAAACGGACAGGTTGGAGACCCAGTACTTC. It yields the protein CASSKTDRLETQYF.

The V call is TRBV6-5, the J call TRBJ2-5, with 12 bases fitting TRBD2. J gave up 4 bases and V 6 bases, and 6 bases lay outside the gene matches. Germline V lookup: CDR1 MNHEY, CDR2 SVGAGI. CDR3 length equals 15 residues. The CDR3 nucleotides are TGTGCCAGCAGGAGACTAGCGGGAGTCCGAGAGACCCAGTACTTC. This encodes CASRRLAGVRETQYF.

V and J are TRBV19 and TRBJ1-1; D is ambiguous. Germline V gives CDR1 LNHDA, CDR2 SQIVND (reference sequence). The CDR3 sequence is 11 residues long. V lost 6 bases, J lost 5 bases, and 7 bases lay in between. CDR3 in amino acids: CASRGVTEAFF. The CDR3 nucleotides are TGTGCCAGTAGGGGAGTTACTGAAGCTTTCTTT.

The rearrangement links TRBV5-1 to TRBJ2-1, with a tentative D call TRBD1 (5 bases). CDR1 is SGHRS, CDR2 YFSETQ, per germline. Deletions cut 0 bases from V and 1 base from J, with 11 bases between. This CDR3 contains 16 residues. CDR3 in amino acids: CASSLVGQPSYNEQFF. CDR3 nucleotides: TGCGCCAGCAGCTTGGTGGGGCAGCCGTCCTACAATGAGCAGTTCTTC.

The J gene is TRBJ2-1, the V gene TRBV14; 8 positions agree with TRBD2. This CDR3 is 15 amino acids long. CDR1 is SGHDN, CDR2 FVKESK, per germline. The J segment lost 7 bases and the V segment lost 4 bases, leaving 9 bases of the junction unmatched. The CDR3 bases are TGTGCCAGCAGCCCTTGGCGGGAGGCCAGGAATGAGCAGTTCTTC. Translated: CASSPWREARNEQFF.

V gene TRBV6-5 combines with J gene TRBJ1-6; the D gene is possibly TRBD1 (5 bases). Germline V gene data show CDR1 as MNHEY and CDR2 as SVGAGI. The V and J ends lost 5 bases and 7 bases respectively, with 15 bases between them. CDR3 length equals 15 residues. CDR3 in DNA: TGTGCCAGCAGTCCGTCGGACACAACCAATTCACCCCTCCACTTT. Translation gives CASSPSDTTNSPLHF.

The chain links TRBV6-5 to TRBJ1-3, with D maybe TRBD1 (5 bases). Germline V gives CDR1 MNHEY, CDR2 SVGAGI. This CDR3 comprises 14 residues. V lost 6 bases, J lost 3 bases, and 12 bases lay in between. This chain's CDR3 is CASRSRGGGNTIYF. Here the CDR3 DNA reads TGTGCCAGCAGGAGTCGGGGGGGTGGAAACACCATATATTTT.

The chain employs TRBV18 and TRBJ2-6; D unclear. V was shortened by 2 bases and J by 3 bases, with 5 bases between the two germline ends. The germline V gene has CDR1 KGHSH and CDR2 LQKENI. This CDR3 comprises 14 residues. As DNA, the CDR3 is TGTGCCAGCTCACCATCTTTTGGGGCCAACGTCCTGACTTTC. Translating gives CASSPSFGANVLTF.

The J gene is TRBJ2-3, the V gene TRBV14; TRBD2 might be the D (7 bases). V was cut by 0 bases and J by 5 bases, with 21 bases left in between. CDR3 length: 18 amino acids. The germline gives CDR1 SGHDN, CDR2 FVKESK. CDR3 region: CASSQDKGGGAARDTQYF. The DNA for the CDR3 is TGTGCCAGCAGCCAAGATAAAGGAGGGGGGGCCGCGCGAGATACGCAGTATTTT. The full variable domain, its missing parts supplied by reference TRBV14 and TRBJ2-3, is EAGVTQFPSHSVIEKGQTVTLRCDPISGHDNLYWYRRVMGKEIKFLLHFVKESKQDESGMPNNRFLAERTGGTYSTLKVQPAELEDSGVYFCASSQDKGGGAARDTQYFGPGTRLTVL.

This clone was observed a handful of times. The chain joins TRBV5-1 to TRBJ2-3; 9 bases are a match to TRBD1. Germline loops: CDR1 SGHRS, CDR2 YFSETQ. V lost 4 bases and J lost 5; bases outside the gene matches: 8. CDR3 length equals 15 residues. CDR3 loop: CASSPTTGGRDTQYF. As DNA, the CDR3 is TGCGCCAGCAGCCCTACAACAGGGGGCAGAGATACGCAGTATTTT.

The chain links TRBV13 to TRBJ2-7, with D possibly matching TRBD1 (6 bases). The CDR3 covers 12 residues. Trimming removed 5 bases from V and 9 bases from J, with 14 bases in between. Germline V CDR1 and CDR2: PRHDT, FYEKMQ (reference sequence). The CDR3 protein is CASSVTGYGQYF. In DNA form, the CDR3 reads TGTGCCAGCAGCGTAACAGGGTATGGGCAGTACTTC.

The rearrangement uses TRBV6-6 and TRBJ1-1; D gene ambiguous. Per the germline V gene, CDR1 is MNHNY and CDR2 is SVGAGI (reference sequence). The CDR3 totals 15 residues. Trimming took 0 bases from V and 0 from J, leaving 8 bases between them. The CDR3 here is CASSYSRVLNTEAFF. The CDR3 DNA sequence: TGTGCCAGCAGTTACTCGAGAGTTTTGAACACTGAAGCTTTCTTT.

The chain is built from TRBV18 and TRBJ1-4; D not resolved. The CDR3 runs to 14 residues. Trimming cost V 2 bases and J 4 bases, with 8 bases left between them. Germline V gives CDR1 KGHSH, CDR2 LQKENI. The CDR3 sequence is CASSPAGYNEKLFF. Here the CDR3 DNA reads TGTGCCAGCTCACCAGCCGGTTATAATGAAAAACTGTTTTTT.

This clone was recorded a few times. This chain connects TRBV10-2 to TRBJ1-1; weak D call: TRBD1 (5 bases). The germline gives CDR1 WSHSY, CDR2 SAAADI. V was shortened by 2 bases and J by 4 bases, with 11 bases between the two germline ends. CDR3 length: 14 amino acids. CDR3 bases: TGCGCCAGCAGTGAGGGAGGGGCGGGCACTGAAGCTTTCTTT. This codes for CASSEGGAGTEAFF.

The chain recombines TRBV7-8 with TRBJ2-1; 11 positions match TRBD2. The CDR3 sequence is 16 residues long. V shed 6 bases, J shed 2 bases, and the junction held 6 bases outside the gene matches. Germline V gene sequence: CDR1 SGHVS, CDR2 FQNEAQ. CDR3 DNA: TGTGCCAGCAGTCGTACTAGCGGGAGCGCCTACAATGAGCAGTTCTTC. Translated, it gives CASSRTSGSAYNEQFF.

V usage is TRBV6-5 and J usage is TRBJ1-6, with 9 bases fitting TRBD1. V was clipped by 4 bases and J by 5 bases; unmatched bases: 0. Germline loops: CDR1 MNHEY, CDR2 SVGAGI. The CDR3 loop spans 14 amino acids. The chain's CDR3 is CASSWTGDNSPLHF. The CDR3 DNA follows: TGTGCCAGCAGTTGGACAGGGGATAATTCACCCCTCCACTTT.

The chain links TRBV29-1 to TRBJ1-2, with D uncertain. Trimming left V 0 bases short and J 1 base short, with 6 bases between. CDR3 length: 13 residues. Germline CDR1 and CDR2: SQVTM and ANQGSEA. In DNA form, the CDR3 reads TGCAGCGTTGAAGACAGGTTTAACTATGGCTACACCTTC. Translation gives CSVEDRFNYGYTF.

CDR3: CASSLVAGTGLYNEQFF. CDR3 sequence (DNA): TGCGCCAGCAGCTTGGTAGCAGGGACTGGATTATACAATGAGCAGTTCTTC. The chain uses TRBV5-1 and TRBJ2-1, with D possibly TRBD2 on 6 matching bases. The CDR3 totals 17 residues. Between the trimmed V and J ends, which lost 0 bases and 4 bases, there was a span of 17 bases. Germline assignment: CDR1 SGHRS and CDR2 YFSETQ.

This clone appeared many times. The chain uses TRBV18 and TRBJ1-1; 8 bases align to TRBD1. The V and J ends lost 2 bases and 4 bases, in that order; junction bases with no gene match: 6. The CDR3 has 15 amino acids. The germline CDR1 and CDR2 sequences are KGHSH and LQKENI. The CDR3 region is CASSPSKQGATEAFF. The DNA for the CDR3 is TGTGCCAGCTCACCATCGAAGCAGGGGGCCACTGAAGCTTTCTTT.

The genes are TRBV7-9 and TRBJ1-5, with 10 nucleotides matching TRBD1. The germline gives CDR1 SEHNR, CDR2 FQNEAQ (reference sequence). This CDR3 has 16 residues. J was trimmed by 7 bases and V by 1 base; bases with no gene match: 7. CDR3 sequence reads: CASSLDAGQGVQPQHF. CDR3 bases: TGTGCCAGCAGCTTAGACGCCGGACAGGGGGTGCAGCCCCAGCATTTT.

The chain employs TRBV5-5 and TRBJ2-5; weak D call: TRBD1 (6 bases). Trimming shortened V by 4 bases and J by 2 bases, and 12 bases separated the two germline ends. The CDR3 runs to 14 residues. CDR1 SGHKS and CDR2 YYEKEE come from the germline V gene (reference sequence). Written as DNA, the CDR3 is TGTGCCAGCAGCCCAATAAGGGGGCAAGAGACCCAGTACTTC. This translates into CASSPIRGQETQYF.

For this clone: Mismatch with germline at one junction end may stem from a read error. The CDR3 reads CASSPIAGGQEAFF. In DNA, the CDR3 is TGTGCTAGCAGCCCTATTGCGGGGGGACAGGAAGCTTTCTTT. This chain uses TRBV7-7 with TRBJ1-1; 7 bases are shared with TRBD1. This CDR3 region has 14 residues. Germline values: CDR1 SSHAT, CDR2 FNYEAQ (reference sequence).

The J gene is TRBJ2-1, the V gene TRBV19, with D possibly matching TRBD2 (7 bases). The CDR3 is 14 residues long. V gave up 7 bases and J gave up 5 bases, with 15 bases separating them. Germline V gene lookup returns CDR1 LNHDA and CDR2 SQIVND (reference sequence). The CDR3 nucleotides are TGTGCCAGTATGAAGAGGGGGGGCAACAATGAGCAGTTCTTC. Translation: CASMKRGGNNEQFF.

This clone appeared once. The chain carries TRBV19 and TRBJ2-1; D possibly corresponds to TRBD2 (6 bases). This CDR3 is 15 amino acids long. Germline values: CDR1 LNHDA, CDR2 SQIVND (reference sequence). Trimming shortened V by 8 bases and J by 6 bases, and 20 bases separated the two germline ends. The CDR3 sequence: CASLDPRDSFNEQFF. The CDR3 bases are TGTGCCAGTCTCGACCCCCGGGACTCGTTCAATGAGCAGTTCTTC.